This T cell receptor beta chain originates from a study of shared clonotypes between healthy human individuals. Study results and limitations: Generally, estimated richness proved larger in naive subsets than it did in memory subsets.

None of the donors, who were healthy HIV-negative adults, had recently had acute infections or vaccinations. In regard to this clone: What it binds is unknown. At one of its ends the junction is not consistent with the germline gene, which may arise from a read error.

Germline-derived CDR1 and CDR2 are LGHNA and YNFKEQ. The length of the CDR3 is 13 residues. Only in-frame clones appear in the TCRdb table, and some are missing; sequencing was by immunoSEQ multiplex PCR. Of 2 million to 3 million clones in the sample, approximately 93% were seen once. The sample consisted of naive CD4+ T cells from PBMCs. Subset noted: CD45RA+ positively selected. V usage is TRBV4-2 and J usage is TRBJ2-3; 7 bases align to TRBD2. This receptor was obtained from a man younger than 35 in good health. Some clones in this sample may be carry-over from other donors' samples. The CDR3: CASSQDYGGSGPF. CDR3 coding DNA: TGTGCCAGCAGCCAAGATTATGGCGGGAGTGGGCCTTTT.